This paragraph covers one T cell receptor (beta chain) sequence. This sample was included in a study of preoperative IRX-2 immunotherapy in early breast cancer. Treatment of the sample: preoperative locoregional IRX-2 cytokine immunotherapy. Patients received preoperative, locoregional IRX-2 cytokine immunotherapy in a phase Ib study. The table came from immunoSEQ multiplex PCR; TCRdb's copy has only in-frame clones and leaves some out. Of roughly 45,000 clones detected, less than 95% appear once; the ten largest clones hold around 1.6%. The V gene's germline CDR1 is MNHNS and CDR2 SASEGT. CDR3 length: 15 residues. With 3 bases clipped from V and 5 bases from J, the junction kept 7 bases outside the gene matches.

The sample was tumor tissue, taken after IRX-2 immunotherapy. The sequence was collected from a human donor with breast cancer. The V and J genes are TRBV6-1 and TRBJ2-5; 9 nucleotides match TRBD2. CDR3 coding DNA: TGTGCCAGCAGTGATATGACTAGCGGCTCGGAGACCCAGTACTTC. It yields the protein CASSDMTSGSETQYF.